Below, one TCR beta chain is given with its context. Only one count was recorded for this clone. Its antigen is currently not known. Base qualities are not at hand, and no much larger clone is one base apart. This specimen belongs to a study of shared clonotypes between healthy human individuals (dated by TCRdb to between 2020 and 2021). About the study as a whole: The cohort comprised two women and a few men aged 18 to 49 years. Different laboratories and diverse techniques were used to prepare libraries and sequence TCR repertoires, to increase sequencing depth and limit assay-specific biases. For each donor, three plates each were used for CD4 naive and CD4 memory, two plates were used for CD8 naive, and one plate was used for CD8 memory. The study deeply sequenced blood TCR repertoires of five healthy adults to estimate repertoire size and the extent of clonotype sharing between individuals. Leukapheresis yielded between about 0.85 and 10 billion PBMCs per donor.

According to the germline V gene, CDR1 reads SGHRS and CDR2 reads YFSETQ. Trimming costs V 0 bases and J 3 bases, and their ends lie 10 bases apart. The cysteine opens and the phenylalanine closes a CDR3 of 15 amino acids. Of all the DNA, just the CDR3 is kept, 45 bases in frame from base 1. Using the deep immunoSEQ assay, TCR CDR3 regions were amplified from genomic DNA by multiplex PCR. Extracted genomic DNA from each cell subset was spread evenly across all wells of several immunoSEQ 96-well plates, with each plate serving as a replicate. For sorted subsets, each replicate PCR was loaded with roughly 0.2 ug genomic DNA, equivalent to 32,000 or so T cell genomes. Purified libraries were quantified with a Qubit 3.0 fluorometer, sized on a Bioanalyzer 2100, and re-quantified with the KAPA Library Quantification kit. A separate single-read 150-cycle Illumina NextSeq 550 flow cell was used to sequence each immunoSEQ 96-well plate. The source study handled its data this way. Because the immunoSEQ output included only junctional sequences and no quality scores, the filtering could not be the same as the filtering used for full-length reads. To assign V/J genes and CDR3, sequences were annotated against IMGT germline references using PyIR, a Python wrapper for IgBLAST v1.9. Any read was removed if the V/J assignment was weak (E-value above 1e-6), the CDR3 was missing, or the read contained stop codons, out-of-frame junctions, or ambiguous translated residues. V3J clonotypes were defined as sequences sharing an identical inferred V gene, J gene, and CDR3 amino acid sequence. To compute the percentage overlap between repertoires, the number of shared unique clonotypes was divided by the size of the smaller repertoire. Three approaches were used to assess repertoire richness: RTK rarefaction, the Chao1 estimator, and Recon v2.1 estimates of unobserved clonotypes. OLGA was used to compute generation probabilities for all TCRbeta clonotypes that the gDNA method yielded from a handful of donors. Imported from immuneACCESS, the table was reduced by TCRdb to in-frame sequences with V and J called. These copies leave out some clones; in studies compared against another copy, an unresolved V gene accounts for under half, and the cause of the remainder is not known. V and J calls and clone size are given by that table; D and trimming were obtained from the DNA. The sample table contains about 1.5 million clones; only one count was recorded for approximately 98% of them. The top ten clonotypes cover about 0.42% of the sample.

Healthy HIV-negative adults with no recently reported acute infections or vaccinations were included as donors. Every donor was a Caucasian adult living in Nashville, Tennessee, USA. Magnetic negative selection was used to enrich CD4+ T cells, after which naive cells were positively selected on CD45RA and the negative fraction became the memory subset. After blood collection by leukapheresis, PBMCs were isolated using Ficoll-Histopaque density gradient centrifugation and then cryopreserved in the vapor phase of liquid nitrogen. Analytical flow cytometry was used to check the purity and quantity of each magnetically sorted T cell population. Genomic DNA was isolated from each sorted fraction and quantified by UV absorbance on a Nanodrop 2000c. Summary of the overall study and its limitations: Pairwise subsampling led to the expectation that sequencing depth would affect the degree of clonotype sharing among donors. Compared with non-shared clonotypes, the clonotypes found in all four sorted-subset donors had higher generation probabilities. Larger estimated clonotype richness was generally found for naive subsets than for memory subsets. Sampling was limited to blood, and TCR repertoires in tissue likely differ from TCR repertoires in blood. Incomplete sequencing was indicated by rarefaction of sorted-subset datasets, despite the large sequencing depth. The genetic and exposure-history diversity represented was limited by the small number of donors. Across a few donors, 5% to 6% of naive CD4, around 3.5% of naive CD8, around 2.5% of memory CD4, and 0.4% of memory CD8 clonotypes were shared.

The receptor's source is a man younger than 40 in good health. Sequenced input: naive CD4+ T cells sorted from blood. The cell subset or site label on this specimen signifies: CD45RA+ positively selected. The V and J segments used are TRBV5-1 and TRBJ1-5, with the D gene not clear enough to name. The DNA is TGCGCCAGCAGCTTGGGACCAGGTAACAATCAGCCCCAGCATTTT. Translated, this gives CASSLGPGNNQPQHF.